The entry below gives a single T cell receptor (beta chain) sequence along with its context. The V end was cut by 3 bases, the J end by 6 bases, with 11 bases between. Germline lookup yields CDR1 GTSNPN and CDR2 SVGIG (reference sequence). The CDR3 is 12 residues long. This entry belongs to a study of immune evolution from preneoplasia to lung adenocarcinoma. Assay used: immunoSEQ multiplex PCR; TCRdb lists only in-frame clones, some missing. The sample contains approximately 9,000 clones, approximately 75% of which appear only once. The clonotype originates from a person aged 60-79 years with lung adenocarcinoma. The rearrangement links TRBV30 to TRBJ1-2; unclear D gene. Material for sequencing was FFPE adjacent normal lung tissue. The CDR3 loop is CAWSHGSDGYTF. CDR3 in DNA: TGTGCCTGGAGCCACGGGTCCGATGGCTACACCTTC. The complete variable domain, with remaining parts taken from reference TRBV30 and TRBJ1-2, reads SQTIHQWPATLVQPVGSPLSLECTVEGTSNPNLYWYRQAAGRGLQLLFYSVGIGQISSEVPQNLSASRPQDRQFILSSKKLLLSDSGFYLCAWSHGSDGYTFGSGTRLTVV.